A selection of T cell receptor beta chains follows, all from one sample in a study of cytomegalovirus exposure and HLA in healthy donors. TCRdb keeps only in-frame clones here, not all; method: immunoSEQ multiplex PCR. The repertoire includes approximately 95,000 clones, about 86% of them detected once, and less than 4.5% sits in the top ten. The sample comprised PBMCs. Receptors originate from a woman in her seventies in good health and CMV-seropositive. CDR3s include the opening cysteine and the closing phenylalanine or tryptophan.

CDR3aa: CASSYGRDRSLEKLFF; v_gene: TRBV6-5; j_gene: TRBJ1-4
CDR3aa: CASSNGQGPYEQYF; v_gene: TRBV5-1; j_gene: TRBJ2-7
CDR3aa: CATSRGPGGIDQPQHF; v_gene: TRBV15; j_gene: TRBJ1-5
CDR3aa: CASSPPGPQPQHF; v_gene: TRBV28; j_gene: TRBJ1-5
CDR3aa: CASRRTGGEDTQYF; v_gene: TRBV5-5; j_gene: TRBJ2-3
CDR3aa: CALQGGSNQPQHF; v_gene: TRBV30; j_gene: TRBJ1-5
CDR3aa: CASTPQQGNYGYTF; v_gene: TRBV19; j_gene: TRBJ1-2
CDR3aa: CASNTGTGGWQPQHF; v_gene: TRBV19; j_gene: TRBJ1-5
CDR3aa: CASSLDWTGSGNTIYF; v_gene: TRBV5-1; j_gene: TRBJ1-3
CDR3aa: CASRNTGVGNEQFF; v_gene: TRBV27; j_gene: TRBJ2-1
CDR3aa: CASSLRRDRYEQYF; v_gene: TRBV28; j_gene: TRBJ2-7
CDR3aa: CASSEPRGQGGSVQFF; v_gene: TRBV28; j_gene: TRBJ2-1
CDR3aa: CASSYPLSQGTGELFF; v_gene: TRBV6-6; j_gene: TRBJ2-2
CDR3aa: CASSLSQGSSGNTIYF; v_gene: TRBV2; j_gene: TRBJ1-3
CDR3aa: CASSLVQGGTEAFF; v_gene: TRBV7-2; j_gene: TRBJ1-1
CDR3aa: CASSYWESYEQYF; v_gene: TRBV7-2; j_gene: NA
CDR3aa: CAISGGGTGMRASYEQYF; v_gene: TRBV10-3; j_gene: TRBJ2-7
CDR3aa: CASSLTSGRAGNEQFF; v_gene: TRBV5-4; j_gene: TRBJ2-1
CDR3aa: CASRTSGSFGEQFF; v_gene: TRBV7-2; j_gene: TRBJ2-1
CDR3aa: CASSYSTGEGEAFF; v_gene: TRBV6-5; j_gene: TRBJ1-1
CDR3aa: CASRFTSGLTDTQYF; v_gene: TRBV6-5; j_gene: TRBJ2-3
CDR3aa: CASSLALGAQYF; v_gene: TRBV7-2; j_gene: TRBJ2-5
CDR3aa: CASSVVQGANTEAFF; v_gene: TRBV9; j_gene: TRBJ1-1
CDR3aa: CASRASSLLLDEQYF; v_gene: TRBV28; j_gene: TRBJ2-7
CDR3aa: CASSLVGGYTDTQYF; v_gene: TRBV5-1; j_gene: TRBJ2-3
CDR3aa: CATSPHWTASFEAFF; v_gene: TRBV15; j_gene: TRBJ1-1
CDR3aa: CASSEGQGSNQPQHF; v_gene: TRBV2; j_gene: TRBJ1-5
CDR3aa: CASSLEVGRSVETQYF; v_gene: TRBV5-1; j_gene: TRBJ2-5
CDR3aa: CASSEGGLGNREAFF; v_gene: TRBV6-1; j_gene: TRBJ1-1
CDR3aa: CASSWGGSDNEQFF; v_gene: TRBV7-9; j_gene: TRBJ2-1
CDR3aa: CASSEPRTGGAPLHF; v_gene: TRBV6-1; j_gene: TRBJ1-6
CDR3aa: CASSPGTGGIIQYF; v_gene: TRBV6-5; j_gene: TRBJ2-4
CDR3aa: CAWSPTSGVYNEQFF; v_gene: TRBV30; j_gene: TRBJ2-1